The T cell receptor beta chain under discussion was sequenced for a study of T cells after yellow fever vaccination. Germline CDR1 SGHRS, CDR2 YFSETQ. The length of the CDR3 is 12 residues. Trimming left V 0 bases short and J 4 bases short, with 4 bases between. MiXCR, run by TCRdb on the 5' RACE reads, gives a single entry per CDR3 protein. The sample holds 200,000 to 300,000 distinct CDR3 sequences, around 13% seen once. This clonotype was counted at least ten times. The specimen was CD4+ T cells sorted from PBMCs, collected 45 days after the yellow fever booster vaccination. The rearrangement uses TRBV5-1 and TRBJ1-2; D unresolved. This clonotype originated in a man aged 25-45 years who received the YFV17D yellow fever vaccine. CDR3 sequence reads: CASSLDSYGYTF. CDR3 coding DNA: TGCGCCAGCAGCTTGGACAGCTATGGCTACACCTTC.